Listed below are T cell receptor beta chains from one sample, sequenced in a study of control samples from healthy donors and cancer patients. Sequencing used immunoSEQ multiplex PCR; TCRdb keeps in-frame clones, though not all of them. Of 120,000 or so clones in the sample, 87% were seen once. Sample: blood. The receptors here all came from a man between 60 and 70 years old in good health. CDR3s include the opening cysteine and the closing phenylalanine or tryptophan. D genes are given only for firm matches. The size of a clone is reported for some rows only, either as once, few or many, or as a class for expanded clones.

TGTGCCAGCAGTGAATTCGGGACTGAGTCCAATGAGCAGTTCTTC	CASSEFGTESNEQFF	TRBJ2-1	TRBV6-1	.	.
TGTGCCAGCAGTGAATCGACAGGGTACGGTTCACCCCTCCACTTT	CASSESTGYGSPLHF	TRBJ1-6	TRBV2	.	TRBD1
TGTGCCAGCAGTACACAGCGGGGGCCGTCCTACGAGCAGTACTTC	CASSTQRGPSYEQYF	TRBJ2-7	TRBV27	.	TRBD2
TGTGCCAGCAGCTTCACAGGGGGCACAGATACGCAGTATTTT	CASSFTGGTDTQYF	TRBJ2-3	TRBV7-2	.	TRBD1
TGTGCCAGCAGCTCCGGGACGGCGAACACCGGGGAGCTGTTTTTT	CASSSGTANTGELFF	TRBJ2-2	TRBV28	few	.
TGTGCCAGCAGTCCTCTAACTGGAACCGGGGAGCTGTTTTTT	CASSPLTGTGELFF	TRBJ2-2	TRBV6-5	few	.
TGCGCCAGCAGCCAAGGTTTCCGGGACACGAACACTGAAGCTTTCTTT	CASSQGFRDTNTEAFF	TRBJ1-1	TRBV4-3	.	.
TGTGCCAGCAGCTTAGGGGACAGGGGTTACGAGCAGTACTTC	CASSLGDRGYEQYF	TRBJ2-7	TRBV13	.	TRBD1
TGTGCCAGCAGCCGGGACAGGGCGAACACTGAAGCTTTCTTT	CASSRDRANTEAFF	TRBJ1-1	TRBV6-2/TRBV6-3	.	TRBD1
TGTGCCAGCAGCCCAGGGGGCCCGATAATCGAAGCTTTCTTT	CASSPGGPIIEAFF	TRBJ1-1	TRBV7-2	.	TRBD1
TGTGCCAGCAGCCTGGGGGGTCTAAGCTCTGGGGCCAACGTCCTGACTTTC	CASSLGGLSSGANVLTF	TRBJ2-6	TRBV25-1	.	.
TGTGCCAGCAGCCCTCAAACAGGGGTGTATGAAAAACTGTTTTTT	CASSPQTGVYEKLFF	TRBJ1-4	TRBV28	.	TRBD1
TGTGCCAGTAGTCAACCCCTCGGGACTAGCGGGGGAGTTACCAATGAGCAGTTCTTC	CASSQPLGTSGGVTNEQFF	TRBJ2-1	TRBV19	.	TRBD2
TGTGCCTGGAGGTGGGCCTACAATGAGCAGTTCTTC	CAWRWAYNEQFF	TRBJ2-1	TRBV30	few	.
TGTGCCAGCAGCTTAGTTAATCCTCCGCAGATACCTTACACTGAAGTTTTCTTT	CASSLVNPPQIPYTEVFF	TRBJ1-1	TRBV7-6	.	.
TGTGCCACCAGCAGACTCTCGGCGGGGCACGATGACTATGGCTACACCTTC	CATSRLSAGHDDYGYTF	TRBJ1-2	TRBV15	.	.
TGTGCCAGCAGTGAATCCCTGACAGGGTCATTCTATGGCTACACCTTC	CASSESLTGSFYGYTF	TRBJ1-2	TRBV6-1	.	TRBD1
TGCAGCGTTTCACCGCACCCGACAGGGAATGGCTACACCTTC	CSVSPHPTGNGYTF	TRBJ1-2	TRBV29-1	.	TRBD1
TGCGCCAGCAGCCTACAAATGAACACTGAAGCTTTCTTT	CASSLQMNTEAFF	TRBJ1-1	TRBV5-1	.	.
TGTGCCAGCAGTGATCGGGCTAGCGGGGGGGACGAGCAGTACTTC	CASSDRASGGDEQYF	TRBJ2-7	TRBV25-1	.	TRBD2
TGTGCCAGTAGTCCGGGACTAGCGGGGGCAGATACGCAGTATTTT	CASSPGLAGADTQYF	TRBJ2-3	TRBV19	.	TRBD2
TGTGCCTGGAGTGTAGGTGGGCAGGGGGCCTACGAGCAGTACTTC	CAWSVGGQGAYEQYF	TRBJ2-7	TRBV30	.	TRBD1
TGTGCCAGCTCACCACCCGCGCAGGGTGCTTTCTTT	CASSPPAQGAFF	TRBJ1-1	TRBV18	.	.
TGTGCCAGCACCCTCGGACTAGCGGGGTCTGAGCAGTTCTTC	CASTLGLAGSEQFF	TRBJ2-1	TRBV6-5	.	TRBD2
TGCGCCAGCAGGGCCTCCGGGAGCTCAGGGACAGATACGCAGTATTTT	CASRASGSSGTDTQYF	TRBJ2-3	TRBV10-2	.	.
TGTGCCAGCAGCTTAGTGTTGGGAGAGCTAAACCACTACAAAAACATTCAGTACTTC	CASSLVLGELNHYKNIQYF	TRBJ2-4	TRBV7-9	.	.
TGTGCCTCATCCGCCGGGGGACACAATTCACCCCTCCACTTT	CASSAGGHNSPLHF	TRBJ1-6	TRBV28	.	.
TGTGCCAGCAGACCACATGCGGGGGGGCATAACCACGAGCAGTACTTC	CASRPHAGGHNHEQYF	TRBJ2-7	TRBV7-3	.	TRBD2
TGTGCCAGCAGCTTAGGCAGGGGAGGAACCGGGGAGCTGTTTTTT	CASSLGRGGTGELFF	TRBJ2-2	TRBV7-8	.	.
TGCGCCAGCAGCCAGGACAGGACAGGGTTCGATACGCAGTATTTT	CASSQDRTGFDTQYF	TRBJ2-3	TRBV4-3	.	TRBD1
TGCGCCAGCAGTCATACGGGGGGTCTGTCACCCCTCCACTTT	CASSHTGGLSPLHF	TRBJ1-6	TRBV23-1	few	.
TGTGCCAGCAGCTTAGATGAGAGTTTAGGGGGCTACACCTTC	CASSLDESLGGYTF	TRBJ1-2	TRBV7-3	.	.
TGTGCCAGCAGTTTGGGTTGGTATGGCTACACCTTC	CASSLGWYGYTF	TRBJ1-2	TRBV28	once	.